The present T cell receptor (beta chain) was sequenced within a study of blood T cell repertoires in COVID-19. Turning to the study itself: From T cells, B-cell-depleted T cells, or PBMCs came the material, which was cDNA or gDNA.

The length of the CDR3 is 14 residues. Germline V gives CDR1 SNHLY, CDR2 FYNNEI. The V end lost 4 bases, the J end lost 3 bases, and 12 bases lay between the germline ends. In the original workflow: By means of reference gene primer amplification, nucleated cell counts were estimated. Profiled with immunoSEQ multiplex PCR; TCRdb holds only in-frame clones, not every one. The V and J calls and clone size are taken from that table; D and trimming were inferred from the DNA. Among about 120,000 clones listed, roughly nine tenths were seen once. The chain uses TRBV2 and TRBJ1-2; maybe TRBD1 (5 bases). Sequencing input: peripheral blood. The sequence came from a man aged 65 to 79 who had recovered from COVID-19. The CDR3 reads CASSGQMFYYGYTF. The CDR3 coding sequence is TGTGCCAGCAGTGGACAGATGTTTTACTATGGCTACACCTTC.